Listed below are T cell receptor beta chains from one sample, sequenced in a study of monozygotic twins with cystic fibrosis. Sequenced by immunoSEQ multiplex PCR; TCRdb stores in-frame clones only, minus some. Of tens of thousands of clones in the sample, approximately 80% were seen once. Sequenced sample: blood. The receptors shown here come from a girl aged 2 to 10 with cystic fibrosis. Both conserved end residues are part of each CDR3. The order of the fields is D gene, J gene, V gene, clone size, CDR3 protein, CDR3 DNA. D genes are given only for firm matches. The size of a clone is reported for some rows only, either as once, few or many, or as a class for expanded clones.

d_call: TRBD1
j_call: TRBJ1-2
v_call: TRBV18
clone_size: NA
cdr3_aa: CASSPPFDRGRGGYTF
cdr3_nt: TGTGCCAGCTCACCACCCTTCGACAGGGGGAGAGGTGGCTACACCTTC

d_call: NA
j_call: TRBJ2-5
v_call: TRBV5-1
clone_size: NA
cdr3_aa: CASRPEGRRMETQYF
cdr3_nt: TGCGCCAGCAGACCTGAGGGTCGTAGGATGGAGACCCAGTACTTC

d_call: NA
j_call: TRBJ1-2
v_call: TRBV20-1
clone_size: once
cdr3_aa: CSARDSYGYTF
cdr3_nt: TGCAGTGCTAGAGACTCCTATGGCTACACCTTC

d_call: NA
j_call: TRBJ2-7
v_call: TRBV6-1
clone_size: NA
cdr3_aa: CASSQDLTGPYEQYF
cdr3_nt: TGTGCCAGCAGTCAAGATCTGACAGGCCCCTACGAGCAGTACTTC

d_call: NA
j_call: TRBJ1-3
v_call: TRBV29-1
clone_size: once
cdr3_aa: CSVEDPMGRDTIYF
cdr3_nt: TGCAGCGTTGAAGATCCAATGGGTCGGGACACCATATATTTT

d_call: TRBD1
j_call: TRBJ1-2
v_call: TRBV19
clone_size: NA
cdr3_aa: CASSITGGNYGYTF
cdr3_nt: TGTGCCAGTAGTATAACAGGGGGCAACTATGGCTACACCTTC

d_call: NA
j_call: TRBJ2-7
v_call: TRBV30
clone_size: NA
cdr3_aa: CAWMIGVGRQYF
cdr3_nt: TGTGCCTGGATGATAGGGGTAGGGAGGCAGTACTTC

d_call: NA
j_call: TRBJ1-3
v_call: TRBV5-4
clone_size: once
cdr3_aa: CASSVGSQRDSGNTIYF
cdr3_nt: TGTGCCAGCAGCGTGGGATCGCAAAGGGACTCTGGAAACACCATATATTTT

d_call: TRBD1
j_call: TRBJ2-5
v_call: TRBV27
clone_size: NA
cdr3_aa: CASSLYRGQETQYF
cdr3_nt: TGTGCCAGCAGTTTATACAGGGGGCAAGAGACCCAGTACTTC

d_call: NA
j_call: TRBJ2-1
v_call: TRBV28
clone_size: NA
cdr3_aa: CASSFRGSVENEQFF
cdr3_nt: TGTGCCAGCAGTTTCCGTGGGAGTGTTGAGAATGAGCAGTTCTTC

d_call: TRBD1
j_call: TRBJ1-5
v_call: TRBV6-6
clone_size: NA
cdr3_aa: CASSHGQGGQPQHF
cdr3_nt: TGTGCCAGCAGTCACGGACAGGGGGGGCAGCCCCAGCATTTT

d_call: NA
j_call: TRBJ2-2
v_call: TRBV30
clone_size: NA
cdr3_aa: CAWSGGSTGELFF
cdr3_nt: TGTGCCTGGAGTGGGGGGTCCACCGGGGAGCTGTTTTTT

d_call: NA
j_call: TRBJ2-3
v_call: TRBV5-4
clone_size: NA
cdr3_aa: CASSLLSSAAGTQYF
cdr3_nt: TGTGCCAGCAGCCTACTTTCCTCGGCGGCGGGCACGCAGTATTTT

d_call: NA
j_call: TRBJ1-1
v_call: TRBV5-6
clone_size: NA
cdr3_aa: CASSLGGARVTEAFF
cdr3_nt: TGTGCCAGCAGCTTGGGCGGGGCTAGGGTCACTGAAGCTTTCTTT

d_call: NA
j_call: TRBJ1-1
v_call: TRBV5-1
clone_size: NA
cdr3_aa: CASSLFGGLNTEAFF
cdr3_nt: TGCGCCAGCAGCTTGTTCGGAGGGTTGAACACTGAAGCTTTCTTT

d_call: NA
j_call: TRBJ1-5
v_call: TRBV27
clone_size: NA
cdr3_aa: CASSLSQGNQPQHF
cdr3_nt: TGTGCCAGCAGTTTATCCCAGGGGAATCAGCCCCAGCATTTT

d_call: TRBD1
j_call: TRBJ1-2
v_call: TRBV7-8
clone_size: NA
cdr3_aa: CASSSGGDGYTF
cdr3_nt: TGTGCCAGCTCCTCAGGGGGGGATGGCTACACCTTC